This TCR beta chain comes out of a study of blood T cells in healthy people across ages. With a J-beta primer mix and a sample-barcoded 5' primer, a second PCR ran about 6 to 11 cycles. TCRdb called the 5' RACE reads again in MiXCR, with one record for every CDR3 protein. The data show 540,000 or so distinct CDR3 sequences, roughly 28% seen once. Trimming cost V 5 bases and J 4 bases, with 15 bases left between them. CDR1 is DFQATT, CDR2 SNEGSKA, per germline (reference sequence). This CDR3 has 14 amino acids. This clonotype was seen only once. This sequence originates from a woman between 65 and 79 years old in good health. The gene calls are TRBV20-1 and TRBJ1-3; D is uncertain. Material for sequencing was blood. Here the CDR3 DNA reads TGCAGTGCTTCTCACTCAGTGGCGGGAAACACCATATATTTT. This gives the protein CSASHSVAGNTIYF.